The following is a T cell receptor (beta chain) sequence with its context. Its antigen is not identified. From germline, CDR1 is KGHSY and CDR2 FQNENV. Trimming removed 1 base at V and 2 bases at J, with 11 bases between. This CDR3 is built from 16 residues. This record comes from a study of cytomegalovirus exposure and HLA in healthy donors. 13 Jbeta primers and 60 Vbeta primers were used for the PCR. Using immunoSEQ multiplex PCR, the repertoire was profiled, and TCRdb retains in-frame clones only, with some absent. The sample shows about 240,000 clones, 80% to 85% of them seen only once. Study results and caveats: It was reportedly the case that the classifier diagnosed cytomegalovirus status with high specificity and sensitivity. Likely technical artifact: a cluster of highly shared sequence variants.

V gene TRBV16 combines with J gene TRBJ1-4, with D unresolved. The sequence was collected from a woman aged 55-69 years in good health and CMV-seropositive. The sequencing input was PBMCs. The CDR3 nucleotides read TGTGCCAGCAGCCAATTTGAGGGAGAGACTAATGAAAAACTGTTTTTT. It is translated as CASSQFEGETNEKLFF.